This is a list of T cell receptor beta chains from one sample in a study of cytomegalovirus exposure and HLA in healthy donors. Profiling relied on immunoSEQ multiplex PCR, and the TCRdb table lists in-frame clones only, not all of them. The sample gives roughly 90,000 clones, roughly four fifths of which show up once; approximately 3.6% is in the top ten. Material: PBMCs. The receptors derive from a man between 25 and 39 years old in good health and CMV-seropositive. Each CDR3 is given with its conserved first and last residue. The D gene is left open where the match is weak. Some rows mark clone size as missing; the rest say once, few, many or name a class of expanded clone.

V gene	D gene	clone size	J gene	CDR3 DNA	CDR3 protein
TRBV6-1	NA	once	TRBJ1-1	TGTGCCAGCAGTCGGGATCGGCTGAACACTGAAGCTTTCTTT	CASSRDRLNTEAFF
TRBV10-3	NA	NA	TRBJ2-2	TGTGCCATCAGCCCAGGGGCAGGGGACACCGGGGAGCTGTTTTTT	CAISPGAGDTGELFF
TRBV25-1	TRBD2	NA	TRBJ2-5	TGTGCCAGCAGTGAAAGCGGGAGTGGGCAAGAGACCCAGTACTTC	CASSESGSGQETQYF
TRBV5-5	TRBD1	NA	TRBJ1-1	TGTGCCAGCAGCATAGCAGGGGGCGCGGTAAACACTGAAGCTTTCTTT	CASSIAGGAVNTEAFF
TRBV6-1	NA	NA	TRBJ1-2	TGTGCCAGCAGCCGATCCCAGGGATTTGATGGCTACACCTTC	CASSRSQGFDGYTF
TRBV5-4	TRBD1	NA	TRBJ1-2	TGTGCCAGCAGCTGGGGACAGGGCAGCTATGGCTACACCTTC	CASSWGQGSYGYTF
TRBV6-5	NA	NA	TRBJ2-7	TGTGCCAGCAGTTTATCGGGCTACGAGCAGTACTTC	CASSLSGYEQYF
TRBV28	TRBD1	NA	TRBJ2-2	TGTGCCAGCAGTACCCGGGACAGCGGCACCGGGGAGCTGTTTTTT	CASSTRDSGTGELFF
TRBV28	NA	NA	TRBJ1-3	TGTGCCAGCAGTCACGGGAGCTCTGGAAACACCATATATTTT	CASSHGSSGNTIYF
TRBV5-5	NA	NA	TRBJ2-7	TGTGCCAGCAGCTGGACCGGGACAACTACCTACGAGCAGTACTTC	CASSWTGTTTYEQYF
TRBV28	NA	NA	TRBJ1-5	TGTGCCAGCATTGGGGGGGTAAATCAGCCCCAGCATTTT	CASIGGVNQPQHF
TRBV5-5	NA	NA	TRBJ1-1	TGTGCCAGCAGCTTGCAGGGCGGTGGCACTGAAGCTTTCTTT	CASSLQGGGTEAFF
TRBV7-8	NA	once	TRBJ2-1	TGTGCCAGCAGCTTAGTCCTAGGTGAGCAGTTCTTC	CASSLVLGEQFF
TRBV28	NA	NA	TRBJ2-1	TGTGCCAGCAGTTTACAGAAAGGGGTGCGGAGTGAGCAGTTCTTC	CASSLQKGVRSEQFF
TRBV15	TRBD1	NA	TRBJ1-4	TGTGCCACCAGCAGGGCTGGGACAGGGGGTGAAAAACTGTTTTTT	CATSRAGTGGEKLFF
TRBV9	NA	NA	TRBJ1-4	TGTGCCAGCAGCCCACAAATTGGGGCAGCAAATGAAAAACTGTTTTTT	CASSPQIGAANEKLFF
TRBV30	NA	NA	TRBJ2-2	TGTGCCTTTTCTAGTAGAGGAACACCGTGGACCGGGGAGCTGTTTTTT	CAFSSRGTPWTGELFF
TRBV18	TRBD1	NA	TRBJ1-2	TGTGCCAGCTCAAGACAGGGTGACGGCTACACCTTC	CASSRQGDGYTF
TRBV7-2	TRBD2	NA	TRBJ2-5	TGTGCCAGCAGCTTAGCGCTTCCTCTATCCGGGACTAGCGGGTGGGCGGTGACCCAGTACTTC	CASSLALPLSGTSGWAVTQYF
TRBV6-5	NA	NA	TRBJ2-1	TGTGCCAGCAGTTACGCCAGGGCCCTATACAATGAGCAGTTCTTC	CASSYARALYNEQFF
TRBV7-9	NA	NA	TRBJ2-3	TGTGCCAGCAGCTTAGCCAACACAGATACGCAGTATTTT	CASSLANTDTQYF
TRBV27	TRBD2	NA	TRBJ2-7	TGTGCCAGCAAGCCTAGCGGGCCTAGCTCCTACGAGCAGTACTTC	CASKPSGPSSYEQYF
TRBV7-2	TRBD1	NA	TRBJ1-1	TGTGCCAGCAGCCACAATGGGCAGGGGGCAACTGAAGCTTTCTTT	CASSHNGQGATEAFF
TRBV19	NA	once	TRBJ2-6	TGTGCCAGTACCACAACAGCATCTGGGGCCAACGTCCTGACTTTC	CASTTTASGANVLTF
TRBV7-2	NA	NA	TRBJ1-2	TGTGCCAGCAGCTCCCTGCCAGGCTATGGCTACACCTTC	CASSSLPGYGYTF
TRBV5-6	TRBD1	once	TRBJ2-7	TGTGCCAGCAGCTCCCCGGGACAGGGGTTACCCGAGCAGTACTTC	CASSSPGQGLPEQYF